This T cell receptor beta chain was profiled in a study of blood T cell repertoires in COVID-19. Study-level background: From T cells, B-cell-depleted T cells, or PBMCs came the material, which was cDNA or gDNA.

Authors' data handling: Amplification with reference gene primers provided the estimates of nucleated cell counts. TCRdb keeps only in-frame clones here, not all; method: immunoSEQ multiplex PCR. The DNA was the basis for D and trimming; V, J and clone size are from that table. The data show 150,000 to 200,000 clones, approximately 73% seen once. Recruits, aged roughly 18 to 100 years, lived in some 25 US areas. Cohorts were assigned according to the clinical history that participants reported. Germline CDR1 and CDR2: SGHTA and FQGNSA. The ends lost 4 bases at V and 3 bases at J; junction bases unmatched: 4. This CDR3 has 15 residues.

The sample consisted of PBMCs or T cells enriched from blood (not recorded which). This clonotype was obtained from a woman aged 45-60 years with acute COVID-19. The J gene is TRBJ1-5, the V gene TRBV7-2; 9 bases agree with TRBD1. CDR3 nucleotides: TGTGCCAGCAGCTCAAGACAGGGGGTCAATCAGCCCCAGCATTTT. Translated: CASSSRQGVNQPQHF.